This T cell receptor beta chain was observed in a study of beta chain features in type 1 diabetes. This clone was observed a few times. Expressed TCRB transcripts got sequenced, as all isolated RNA was reverse transcribed. Generated by immunoSEQ multiplex PCR, the TCRdb table keeps only in-frame clones and is missing some. The sample consists of 400,000 to 600,000 clones, 30% of them appearing once. CDR1 is SGHDN and CDR2 is FVKESK in the germline V gene. Trimming stripped 0 bases from V and 1 base from J, with 3 bases between. There are 13 residues in the CDR3. The rearrangement uses TRBV14 and TRBJ1-1, with D uncertain. The sample was naive CD4+ T cells from blood. This receptor was taken from a man between 18 and 35 years old in good health. The CDR3 coding sequence is TGTGCCAGCAGCCAAGAGACGAACACTGAAGCTTTCTTT. As protein: CASSQETNTEAFF.